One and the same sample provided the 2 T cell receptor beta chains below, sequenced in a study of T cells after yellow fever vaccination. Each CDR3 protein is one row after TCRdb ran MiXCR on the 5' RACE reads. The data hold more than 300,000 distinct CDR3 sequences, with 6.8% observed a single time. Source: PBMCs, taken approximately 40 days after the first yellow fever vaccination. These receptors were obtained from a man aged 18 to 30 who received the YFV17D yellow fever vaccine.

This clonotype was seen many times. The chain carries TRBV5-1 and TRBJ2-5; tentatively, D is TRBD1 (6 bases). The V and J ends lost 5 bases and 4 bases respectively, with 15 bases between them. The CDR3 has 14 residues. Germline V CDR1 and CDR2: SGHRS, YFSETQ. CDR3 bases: TGCGCCAGCAGTTCGGGGCCCAGGGGAGAGACCCAGTACTTC. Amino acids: CASSSGPRGETQYF.

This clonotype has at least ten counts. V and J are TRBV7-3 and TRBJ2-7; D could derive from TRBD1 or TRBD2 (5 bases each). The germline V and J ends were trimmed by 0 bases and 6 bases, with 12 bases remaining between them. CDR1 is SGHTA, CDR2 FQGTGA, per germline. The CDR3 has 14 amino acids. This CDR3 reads CASSLTFGDPEQYF. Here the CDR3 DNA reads TGTGCCAGCAGCTTAACGTTCGGGGACCCCGAGCAGTACTTC.